These 19 T cell receptor beta chains share one sample of origin, sequenced in a study of graft-versus-host responses after intestinal transplantation. The table came from immunoSEQ multiplex PCR; TCRdb's copy has only in-frame clones and leaves some out. This sample has roughly 14,000 clones, with 25% to 40% found just once. This material consisted of alloreactive CD4+ T cells from a mixed lymphocyte reaction culture, taken before intestinal transplant. The subset: CFSE-low proliferating T cells sorted from roughly 6-day pre-transplant mixed lymphocyte reaction (GvH or HvG direction). Receptors were obtained from a human patient who received an intestinal transplant.

This clone was counted between two and nine times. The chain employs TRBV9 and TRBJ2-2, with TRBD2 matching 7 bases. Germline CDR1 SGDLS, CDR2 YYNGEE. V gave up 3 bases and J gave up 7 bases; unmatched junction bases: 6. This CDR3 is built from 14 residues. CDR3 region: CASSGAGEGGELFF. CDR3 in DNA: TGTGCCAGCAGCGGGGCGGGAGAGGGCGGGGAGCTGTTTTTT.

By share, this clone counts as medium-sized. The V and J genes are TRBV5-1 and TRBJ2-7, with D maybe TRBD1 (5 bases). The V and J ends lost 0 bases and 0 bases respectively, with 13 bases between them. The CDR3 runs 16 residues. The germline V gene has CDR1 SGHRS and CDR2 YFSETQ. The CDR3 spells CASSLVSLDSSYEQYF. CDR3 sequence (DNA): TGCGCCAGCAGCTTGGTTTCACTCGACAGCTCCTACGAGCAGTACTTC. Filled out from reference TRBV5-1 and TRBJ2-7, the complete variable domain reads KAGVTQTPRYLIKTRGQQVTLSCSPISGHRSVSWYQQTPGQGLQFLFEYFSETQRNKGNFPGRFSGRQFSNSRSEMNVSTLELGDSALYLCASSLVSLDSSYEQYFGPGTRLTVT.

V usage is TRBV6-5 and J usage is TRBJ2-2, with 8 bases identical to TRBD1. Germline CDR1 reads MNHEY; CDR2 reads SVGAGI. This CDR3 has 14 residues. J gave up 7 bases and V 6 bases, and 7 bases lay outside the gene matches. The CDR3 region has the DNA TGTGCCAGCAGAGAGACAGGGGTCGGCGGGGAGCTGTTTTTT. This encodes CASRETGVGGELFF.

The rearrangement links TRBV2 to TRBJ2-3; 11 bases fit TRBD2. V was clipped by 6 bases and J by 3 bases; unmatched bases: 2. Germline loops: CDR1 SNHLY, CDR2 FYNNEI. CDR3 length: 14 amino acids. CDR3 protein: CASRGLAETDTQYF. For the CDR3, the DNA is TGTGCCAGCAGGGGACTAGCGGAGACAGATACGCAGTATTTT.

The chain employs TRBV30 and TRBJ2-3; D possibly matches TRBD1 or TRBD2 (5 bases each). The CDR3 spans 13 residues. V lost 2 bases and J lost 2, with 8 bases in between. Germline values: CDR1 GTSNPN, CDR2 SVGIG (reference sequence). CDR3 nucleotides: TGTGCCTGGAGTTCCGGGACCACAGATACGCAGTATTTT. Residues: CAWSSGTTDTQYF.

This clone has more than one count but fewer than ten. The genes are TRBV10-1 and TRBJ1-1, with 8 bases that match TRBD1. Per germline, CDR1 WNHNN and CDR2 SYGVQD (reference sequence). This CDR3 is built from 13 residues. The V gene end was trimmed by 6 bases and the J gene end by 6 bases; junction bases not matched to a gene: 6. The CDR3 here is CASSEQGDAEAFF. The CDR3 DNA is TGCGCCAGCAGCGAACAGGGGGACGCTGAAGCTTTCTTT.

This clone was observed a handful of times. The chain links TRBV6-5 to TRBJ1-5; 9 bases map to TRBD1. The junction had 5 bases not matched to a gene; V was cut back by 2 bases and J by 6 bases. The CDR3 consists of 15 residues. Germline V CDR1 and CDR2: MNHEY, SVGAGI. The CDR3 spells CASSYPGQGAQPQHF. For the CDR3, the DNA is TGTGCCAGCAGTTACCCGGGACAGGGTGCTCAGCCCCAGCATTTT.

This clone has just a few counts. The V and J genes are TRBV7-9 and TRBJ1-6; D is unclear. This CDR3 contains 13 residues. The V end was cut by 2 bases, the J end by 8 bases, with 7 bases between. Per the germline V gene, CDR1 is SEHNR and CDR2 is FQNEAQ (reference sequence). The CDR3 DNA reads TGTGCCAGCAGCTTAATCGGAGATTCACCCCTCCACTTT. Translation gives CASSLIGDSPLHF.

V usage is TRBV6-5 and J usage is TRBJ2-7; TRBD2 matches 10 bases. Trimming at V came to 0 bases and at J to 2 bases, leaving 1 base not matched to a gene. Germline loops: CDR1 MNHEY, CDR2 SVGAGI. This CDR3 is built from 15 residues. CDR3 residues: CASSYSGTSAYEQYF. The DNA of the CDR3 is TGTGCCAGCAGTTACTCCGGGACTAGCGCCTACGAGCAGTACTTC.

The V and J genes are TRBV10-3 and TRBJ1-2, with TRBD1 matching over 7 bases. The CDR3 sequence is 11 residues long. V lost 8 bases and J lost 4; bases outside the gene matches: 1. The germline V gene encodes CDR1 ENHRY and CDR2 SYGVKD. CDR3 sequence reads: CAIGTAYGYTF. The CDR3 DNA reads as TGTGCCATCGGGACAGCCTATGGCTACACCTTC.

The chain combines TRBV9 with TRBJ1-1; 8 nucleotides align to TRBD1. Germline trimming cut 0 bases from V and 0 bases from J; bases unmatched to any gene: 4. CDR1 and CDR2 from the germline V gene are SGDLS and YYNGEE. The CDR3 has 16 residues. CDR3 nucleotide sequence: TGTGCCAGCAGCGTAGGGTTGGGACAGGTGAACACTGAAGCTTTCTTT. Its protein is CASSVGLGQVNTEAFF.

The chain has TRBV2 and TRBJ2-1, with TRBD2 matching 9 bases. The CDR3 covers 15 residues. Looked up from germline, CDR1 is SNHLY and CDR2 is FYNNEI. V was pared by 4 bases and J by 8 bases, with 9 bases of the junction left unmatched. The CDR3 sequence is CASSVRRGGRDEQFF. CDR3 nucleotide sequence: TGTGCCAGCAGTGTGAGGCGGGGGGGCCGGGATGAGCAGTTCTTC. The full variable domain, with the rest looked up from reference TRBV2 and TRBJ2-1, is EPEVTQTPSHQVTQMGQEVILRCVPISNHLYFYWYRQILGQKVEFLVSFYNNEISEKSEIFDDQFSVERPDGSNFTLKIRSTKLEDSAMYFCASSVRRGGRDEQFFGPGTRLTVL.

V is TRBV19 and J is TRBJ2-1; the match to TRBD2 covers 12 bases. Per germline, CDR1 LNHDA and CDR2 SQIVND (reference sequence). The V gene end was trimmed by 5 bases and the J gene end by 7 bases; junction bases not matched to a gene: 12. The CDR3 totals 17 residues. The CDR3 region has the DNA TGTGCCAGTAGTCTCAGACTAGCGGGAGCTGTCAGGAATGAGCAGTTCTTC. It is translated as CASSLRLAGAVRNEQFF.

This clone is labeled medium-sized. This chain's CDR3 is CASSTFSRDEQYF. CDR3 bases: TGTGCCAGCAGCACGTTTTCCCGGGACGAGCAGTACTTC. V and J are TRBV7-9 and TRBJ2-7; D remains unclear. The V gene's germline CDR1 is SEHNR and CDR2 FQNEAQ (reference sequence). The CDR3 spans 13 residues. Trimming stripped 5 bases from V and 5 bases from J, with 13 bases between.

By frequency in the sample, this clone is medium-sized. The chain has TRBV19 and TRBJ1-1; D is unclear. Germline values: CDR1 LNHDA, CDR2 SQIVND (reference sequence). The CDR3 runs to 16 residues. V gave up 6 bases and J gave up 0 bases, with 17 bases separating them. Here the CDR3 DNA reads TGTGCCAGTAGCCCTCCTGCCCCGAACATGAACACTGAAGCTTTCTTT. Translation gives CASSPPAPNMNTEAFF.

V and J are TRBV2 and TRBJ2-7; a possible D gene is TRBD2 (6 bases). Looked up from germline, CDR1 is SNHLY and CDR2 is FYNNEI. Trimming cost V 4 bases and J 3 bases, with 16 bases left between them. There are 15 residues in the CDR3. CDR3 residues: CASSGIAAVSYEQYF. In DNA, the CDR3 is TGTGCCAGCAGTGGAATAGCGGCGGTCAGCTACGAGCAGTACTTC.

The J gene is TRBJ2-7, the V gene TRBV5-4, with TRBD2 identical over 13 bases. V shed 0 bases and J 7 bases; nucleotides not matched to a gene: 10. Germline V CDR1 and CDR2: SGHNT, YYREEE (reference sequence). The CDR3 is made up of 17 amino acids. The DNA for the CDR3 is TGTGCCAGCAGCTTGGGACTAGCGGGAGGATTCCAAGGGGAGCAGTACTTC. Translating it yields CASSLGLAGGFQGEQYF.

This clone was observed a handful of times. The chain carries TRBV28 and TRBJ1-2; D is undetermined. Germline CDR1 and CDR2: MDHEN and SYDVKM. Trimming stripped 3 bases from V and 4 bases from J, with 6 bases between. CDR3 length: 12 amino acids. CDR3 coding DNA: TGTGCCAGCAGTTTTTCCCGCTATGGCTACACCTTC. It translates to CASSFSRYGYTF.

This clone showed up just a few times. The CDR3 here is CASSEVRYEQYF. The DNA for the CDR3 is TGTGCCAGCAGTGAGGTCAGGTACGAGCAGTACTTC. The chain joins TRBV2 to TRBJ2-7, with unresolved D. Germline CDR1 reads SNHLY; CDR2 reads FYNNEI. Trimming removed 3 bases at V and 4 bases at J, with 7 bases between. This CDR3 is built from 12 residues.